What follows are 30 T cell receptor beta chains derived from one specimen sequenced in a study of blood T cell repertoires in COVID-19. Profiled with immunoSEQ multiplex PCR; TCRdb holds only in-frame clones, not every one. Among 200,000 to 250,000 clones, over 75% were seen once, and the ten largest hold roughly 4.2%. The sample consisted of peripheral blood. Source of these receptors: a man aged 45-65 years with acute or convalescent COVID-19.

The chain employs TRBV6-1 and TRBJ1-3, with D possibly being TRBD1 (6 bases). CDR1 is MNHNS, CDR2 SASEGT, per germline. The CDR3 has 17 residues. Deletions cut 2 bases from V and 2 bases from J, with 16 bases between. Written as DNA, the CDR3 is TGTGCCAGCAGTGAACGCACTTTCAGGGGAACTGGAAACACCATATATTTT. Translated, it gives CASSERTFRGTGNTIYF.

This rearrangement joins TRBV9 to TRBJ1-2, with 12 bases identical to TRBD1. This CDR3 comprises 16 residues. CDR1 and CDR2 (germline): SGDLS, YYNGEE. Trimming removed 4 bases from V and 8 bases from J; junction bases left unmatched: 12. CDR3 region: CASSLDPGQGADGYTF. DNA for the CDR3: TGTGCCAGCAGCTTGGATCCGGGACAGGGGGCGGACGGCTACACCTTC.

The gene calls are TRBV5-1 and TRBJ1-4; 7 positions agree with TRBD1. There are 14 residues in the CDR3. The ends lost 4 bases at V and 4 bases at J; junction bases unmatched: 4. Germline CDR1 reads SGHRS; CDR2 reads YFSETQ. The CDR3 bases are TGCGCCAGCAGCCCGACAGGGCTTAATGAAAAACTGTTTTTT. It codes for CASSPTGLNEKLFF.

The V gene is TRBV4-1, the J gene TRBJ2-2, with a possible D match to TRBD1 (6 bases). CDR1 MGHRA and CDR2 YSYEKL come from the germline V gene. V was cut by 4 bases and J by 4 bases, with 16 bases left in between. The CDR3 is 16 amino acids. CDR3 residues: CASSRQGRGLTGELFF. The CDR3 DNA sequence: TGCGCCAGCAGCCGCCAGGGGAGAGGCCTCACCGGGGAGCTGTTTTTT.

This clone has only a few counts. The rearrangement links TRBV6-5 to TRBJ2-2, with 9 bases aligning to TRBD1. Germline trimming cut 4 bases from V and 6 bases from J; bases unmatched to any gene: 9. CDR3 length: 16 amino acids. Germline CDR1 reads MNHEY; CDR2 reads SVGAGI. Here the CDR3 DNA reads TGTGCCAGCAGTTTGGCCGGGACAGGGAGGGCCGGGGAGCTGTTTTTT. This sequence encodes CASSLAGTGRAGELFF.

Here the CDR3 DNA reads TGCGCCAGCAGTGACCTTACTGTCGGTGAAGCTTTCTTT. This gives the protein CASSDLTVGEAFF. The V call is TRBV10-1, the J call TRBJ1-1; no clear D. Germline loops: CDR1 WNHNN, CDR2 SYGVQD (reference sequence). The CDR3 runs 13 residues. V lost 3 bases and J lost 7, with 12 bases in between.

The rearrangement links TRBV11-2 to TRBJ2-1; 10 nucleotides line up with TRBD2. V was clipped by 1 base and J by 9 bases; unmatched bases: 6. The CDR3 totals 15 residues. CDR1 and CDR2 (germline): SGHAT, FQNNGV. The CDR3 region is CASSLGTSGLFEQFF. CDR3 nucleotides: TGTGCCAGCAGCTTAGGGACTAGCGGTCTTTTTGAGCAGTTCTTC.

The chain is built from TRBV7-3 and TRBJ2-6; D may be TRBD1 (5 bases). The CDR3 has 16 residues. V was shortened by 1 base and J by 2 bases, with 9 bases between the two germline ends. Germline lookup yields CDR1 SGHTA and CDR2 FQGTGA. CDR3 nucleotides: TGTGCCAGCAGCTTAAAGTCAGGGACTGGGGCCAACGTCCTGACTTTC. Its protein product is CASSLKSGTGANVLTF.

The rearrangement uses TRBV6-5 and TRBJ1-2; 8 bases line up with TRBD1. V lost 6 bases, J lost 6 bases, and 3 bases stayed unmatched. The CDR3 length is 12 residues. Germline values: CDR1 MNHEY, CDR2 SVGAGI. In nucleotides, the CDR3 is TGTGCCAGCAGCGGGACAGGTAATGGCTACACCTTC. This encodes CASSGTGNGYTF.

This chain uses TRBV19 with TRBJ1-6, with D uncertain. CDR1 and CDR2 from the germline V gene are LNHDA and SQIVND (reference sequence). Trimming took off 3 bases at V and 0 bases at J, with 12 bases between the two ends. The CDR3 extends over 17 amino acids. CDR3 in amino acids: CASSIGVRSSYNSPLHF. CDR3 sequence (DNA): TGTGCCAGTAGTATCGGGGTTCGGAGCTCCTATAATTCACCCCTCCACTTT.

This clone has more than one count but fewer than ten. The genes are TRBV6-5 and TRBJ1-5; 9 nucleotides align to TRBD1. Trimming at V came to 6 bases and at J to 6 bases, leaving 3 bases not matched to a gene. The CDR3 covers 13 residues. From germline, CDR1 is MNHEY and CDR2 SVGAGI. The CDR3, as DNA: TGTGCCAGCAGACGGGACAGGGCTCAGCCCCAGCATTTT. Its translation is CASRRDRAQPQHF.

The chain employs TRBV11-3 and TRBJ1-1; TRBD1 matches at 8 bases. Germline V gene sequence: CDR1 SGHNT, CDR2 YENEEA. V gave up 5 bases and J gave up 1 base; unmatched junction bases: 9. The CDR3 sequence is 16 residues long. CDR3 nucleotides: TGTGCCAGCAGCCAAGCCCGGACAGGGAAGAACACTGAAGCTTTCTTT. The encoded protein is CASSQARTGKNTEAFF.

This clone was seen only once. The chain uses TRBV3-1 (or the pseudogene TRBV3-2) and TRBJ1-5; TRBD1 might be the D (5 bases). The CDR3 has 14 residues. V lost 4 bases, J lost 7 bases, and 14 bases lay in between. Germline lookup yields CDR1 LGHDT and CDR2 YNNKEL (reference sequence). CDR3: CASSPFGQKQPQHF. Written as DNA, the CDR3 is TGTGCCAGCAGCCCCTTCGGACAAAAACAGCCCCAGCATTTT.

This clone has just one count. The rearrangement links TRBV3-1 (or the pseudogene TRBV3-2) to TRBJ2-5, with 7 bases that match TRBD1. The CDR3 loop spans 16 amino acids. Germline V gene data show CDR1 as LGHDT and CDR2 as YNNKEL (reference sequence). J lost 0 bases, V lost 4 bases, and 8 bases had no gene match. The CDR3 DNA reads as TGTGCCAGCAGCCCCGGACAGGCGTTGTACCAAGAGACCCAGTACTTC. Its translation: CASSPGQALYQETQYF.

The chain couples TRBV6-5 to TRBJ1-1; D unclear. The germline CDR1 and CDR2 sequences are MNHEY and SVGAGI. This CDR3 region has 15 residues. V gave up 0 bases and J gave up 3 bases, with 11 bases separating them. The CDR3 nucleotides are TGTGCCAGCAGTTACTCACAGACCCTGGACACTGAAGCTTTCTTT. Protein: CASSYSQTLDTEAFF.

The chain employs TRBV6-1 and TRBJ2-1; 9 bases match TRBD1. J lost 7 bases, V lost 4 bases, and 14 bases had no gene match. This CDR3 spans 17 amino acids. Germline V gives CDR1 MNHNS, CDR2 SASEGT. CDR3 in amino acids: CASSARPPGQGVNEQFF. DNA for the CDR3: TGTGCCAGCAGTGCTAGGCCTCCGGGACAGGGTGTAAATGAGCAGTTCTTC.

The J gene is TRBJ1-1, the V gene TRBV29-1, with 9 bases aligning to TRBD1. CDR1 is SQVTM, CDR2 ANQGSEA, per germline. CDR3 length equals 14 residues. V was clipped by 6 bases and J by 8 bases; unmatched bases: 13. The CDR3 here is CSVNRGLGEGEAFF. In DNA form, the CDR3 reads TGCAGCGTAAACAGGGGGCTGGGTGAAGGGGAAGCTTTCTTT.

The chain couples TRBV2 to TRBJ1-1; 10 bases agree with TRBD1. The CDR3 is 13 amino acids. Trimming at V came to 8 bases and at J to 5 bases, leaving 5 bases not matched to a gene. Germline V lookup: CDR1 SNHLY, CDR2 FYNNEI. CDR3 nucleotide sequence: TGTGCCAGCTCGGGACAGGGGAAGACTGAAGCTTTCTTT. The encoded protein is CASSGQGKTEAFF.

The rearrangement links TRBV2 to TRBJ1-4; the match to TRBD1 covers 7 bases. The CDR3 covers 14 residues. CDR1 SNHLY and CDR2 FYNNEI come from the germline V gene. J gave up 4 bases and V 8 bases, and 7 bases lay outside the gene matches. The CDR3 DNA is TGTGCCAGCGCCCGGGACAGAGATAATGAAAAACTGTTTTTT. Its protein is CASARDRDNEKLFF.

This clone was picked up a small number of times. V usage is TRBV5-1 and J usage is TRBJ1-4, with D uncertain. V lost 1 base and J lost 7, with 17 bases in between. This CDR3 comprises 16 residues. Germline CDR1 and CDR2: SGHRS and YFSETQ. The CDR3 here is CASSLSGGGGAEKLFF. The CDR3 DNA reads TGCGCCAGCAGCTTGTCAGGAGGTGGAGGAGCTGAAAAACTGTTTTTT.

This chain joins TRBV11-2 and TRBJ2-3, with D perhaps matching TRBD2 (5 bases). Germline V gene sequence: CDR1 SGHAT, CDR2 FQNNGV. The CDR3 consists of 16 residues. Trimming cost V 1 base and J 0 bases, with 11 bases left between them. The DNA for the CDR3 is TGTGCCAGCAGCTTAGGTCTAGCTAGAAGCACAGATACGCAGTATTTT. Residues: CASSLGLARSTDTQYF.

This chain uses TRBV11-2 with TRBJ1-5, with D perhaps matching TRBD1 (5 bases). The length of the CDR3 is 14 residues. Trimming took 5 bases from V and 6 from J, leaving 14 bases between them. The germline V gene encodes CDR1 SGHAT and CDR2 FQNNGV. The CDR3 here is CASSVDTRVQPQHF. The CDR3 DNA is TGTGCCAGCAGCGTGGACACCAGGGTTCAGCCCCAGCATTTT.

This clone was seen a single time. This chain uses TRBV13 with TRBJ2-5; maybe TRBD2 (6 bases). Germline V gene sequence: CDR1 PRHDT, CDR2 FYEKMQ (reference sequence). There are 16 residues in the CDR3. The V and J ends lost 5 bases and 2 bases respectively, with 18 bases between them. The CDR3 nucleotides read TGTGCCAGCAGCACCAGCTACCTAGCGATTCAAGAGACCCAGTACTTC. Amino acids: CASSTSYLAIQETQYF. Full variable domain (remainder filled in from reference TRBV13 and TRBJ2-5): AAGVIQSPRHLIKEKRETATLKCYPIPRHDTVYWYQQGPGQDPQFLISFYEKMQSDKGSIPDRFSAQQFSDYHSELNMSSLELGDSALYFCASSTSYLAIQETQYFGPGTRLLVL.

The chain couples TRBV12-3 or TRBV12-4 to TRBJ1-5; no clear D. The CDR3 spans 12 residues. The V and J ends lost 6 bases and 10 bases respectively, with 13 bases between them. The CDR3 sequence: CASSPSVYPQHF. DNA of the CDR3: TGTGCCAGCAGCCCATCGGTGTACCCCCAGCATTTT.

CDR3: CASSRRGAYEQYF. Written as DNA, the CDR3 is TGTGCCAGCAGCCGGCGGGGAGCCTACGAGCAGTACTTC. The chain combines TRBV3-1 (or the pseudogene TRBV3-2) with TRBJ2-7, with D maybe TRBD2 (6 bases). Germline CDR1 LGHDT, CDR2 YNNKEL (reference sequence). The CDR3 consists of 13 residues. With 4 bases removed from V and 2 bases from J, the gap between germline ends came to 9 bases.

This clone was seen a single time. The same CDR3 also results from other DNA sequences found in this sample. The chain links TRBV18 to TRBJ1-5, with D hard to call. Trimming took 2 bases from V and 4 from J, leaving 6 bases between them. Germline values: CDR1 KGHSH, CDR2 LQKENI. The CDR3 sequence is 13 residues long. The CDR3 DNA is TGTGCCAGCTCACCAGCAGAAAATCAGCCCCAGCATTTT. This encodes CASSPAENQPQHF.

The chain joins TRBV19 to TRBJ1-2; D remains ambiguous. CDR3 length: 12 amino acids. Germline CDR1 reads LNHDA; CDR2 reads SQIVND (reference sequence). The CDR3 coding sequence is TGTGCGCGTACCGCCTCTGACTATGGCTACACCTTC. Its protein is CARTASDYGYTF.

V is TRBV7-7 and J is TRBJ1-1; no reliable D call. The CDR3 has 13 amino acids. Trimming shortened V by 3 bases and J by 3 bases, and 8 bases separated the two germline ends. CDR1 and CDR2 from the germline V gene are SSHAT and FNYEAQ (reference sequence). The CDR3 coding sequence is TGTGCCAGCAGCTTTAATCTCTACACTGAAGCTTTCTTT. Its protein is CASSFNLYTEAFF.

The CDR3 DNA reads TGTGCCATCACCGCGACAGGGGGCTATGGCTACACCTTC. It encodes CAITATGGYGYTF. This sequence joins TRBV10-3 and TRBJ1-2, with TRBD1 identical over 9 bases. Trimming cost V 7 bases and J 4 bases; bases outside gene matches: 4. The CDR3 contains 13 residues. From germline, CDR1 is ENHRY and CDR2 SYGVKD.

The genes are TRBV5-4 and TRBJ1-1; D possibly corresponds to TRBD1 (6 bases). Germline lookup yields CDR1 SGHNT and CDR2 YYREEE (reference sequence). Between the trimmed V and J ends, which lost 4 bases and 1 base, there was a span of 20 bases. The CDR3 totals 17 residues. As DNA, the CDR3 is TGTGCCAGCAGCCCCTTTCGGGCAGGGGCTAAGAACACTGAAGCTTTCTTT. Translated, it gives CASSPFRAGAKNTEAFF.